Described below is a single T cell receptor beta chain sequence and its context. Its antigen is undetermined. Blood specimens came from baseline, cycle 4 day 1, and cycle 7 day 1. Germline loops: CDR1 SEHNR, CDR2 FQNEAQ (reference sequence). The V end was cut by 2 bases, the J end by 3 bases, with 8 bases between. This CDR3 has 14 residues. This sample stems from a study of OX40 agonist ivuxolimab in advanced cancers. Here immunoSEQ multiplex PCR was the method, and the copy in TCRdb shows in-frame clones only, minus some. This table holds about 28,000 clones, approximately 86% found once. Broader study findings: Patients with a partial response at 0.1-3.0 mg/kg had among the lowest clonal expansion. Still undetermined is the antigen specificity of the expanded peripheral T cells.

This TCR was sampled from an adult with an advanced solid tumor such as melanoma, head and neck, liver or kidney cancer. The specimen was CD4+ or CD8+ T cells sorted from blood, collected in a trial of the OX40 agonist ivuxolimab. The V call is TRBV7-9, the J call TRBJ2-1, with D perhaps TRBD1 (5 bases). The CDR3 coding sequence is TGTGCCAGCAGCTTACAGGACAACTACAATGAGCAGTTCTTC. It encodes CASSLQDNYNEQFF. The complete variable domain, with remaining parts taken from reference TRBV7-9 and TRBJ2-1, reads DTGVSQNPRHKITKRGQNVTFRCDPISEHNRLYWYRQTLGQGPEFLTYFQNEAQLEKSRLLSDRFSAERPKGSFSTLEIQRTEQGDSAMYLCASSLQDNYNEQFFGPGTRLTVL.